These 27 T cell receptor beta chains came from one sample sequenced in a study of T cell responses to AZD1222 COVID-19 vaccine (dated by TCRdb to about 2021). What the time point label conveys for this sample: about 28 days (+/-7) after the second vaccine dose. Library construction relied on the immunoSEQ multiplex PCR assay. TCRdb obtained this table from immuneACCESS and retained in-frame rearrangements with V and J assigned. These tables miss some clones; where compared with another copy, unresolved V genes account for less than half of the shortfall, and the remainder is unexplained. Counted in this sample were 140,000 or so clones; 90% to 95% of them appeared once. Approximately 4% of the sample lies in the top ten. The sample in question was peripheral blood, obtained 28 days after the second AZD1222 dose. The receptors here all came from an adult who received the AZD1222 COVID-19 vaccine.

The gene calls are TRBV6-1 and TRBJ2-7; either TRBD1 or TRBD2 may fit D (5 bases each). The length of the CDR3 is 16 residues. V was shortened by 2 bases and J by 4 bases, with 18 bases between the two germline ends. The germline gives CDR1 MNHNS, CDR2 SASEGT. The CDR3 region is CASSEIERGFGYEQYF. CDR3 sequence (DNA): TGTGCCAGCAGTGAAATAGAGAGGGGTTTCGGGTACGAGCAGTACTTC.

J is TRBJ2-2 and V is TRBV5-5; 9 positions agree with TRBD2. V lost 0 bases, J lost 4 bases, and 7 bases stayed unmatched. The CDR3 is made up of 17 amino acids. The germline CDR1 and CDR2 sequences are SGHKS and YYEKEE (reference sequence). As DNA, the CDR3 is TGTGCCAGCAGCTTGGAAGCGGGGGGCGCGTCCACCGGGGAGCTGTTTTTT. This codes for CASSLEAGGASTGELFF.

V usage is TRBV28 and J usage is TRBJ1-4; a weak D match, TRBD1 (6 bases). Germline V gene sequence: CDR1 MDHEN, CDR2 SYDVKM. V gave up 8 bases and J gave up 8 bases, with 9 bases separating them. CDR3 length equals 11 residues. The CDR3 loop reads CASGGREKLFF. DNA for the CDR3: TGTGCCAGCGGGGGGCGCGAAAAACTGTTTTTT.

V usage is TRBV24-1 and J usage is TRBJ1-5; a possible D gene is TRBD1 (5 bases). This CDR3 is built from 13 residues. Trimming removed 10 bases at V and 0 bases at J, with 9 bases between. The germline V gene encodes CDR1 KGHDR and CDR2 SFDVKD. The CDR3 protein is CATQGDSNQPQHF. The CDR3 bases are TGTGCCACTCAGGGTGATAGCAATCAGCCCCAGCATTTT.

The chain carries TRBV20-1 and TRBJ1-1; D possibly corresponds to TRBD1 (5 bases). Germline V gene data show CDR1 as DFQATT and CDR2 as SNEGSKA (reference sequence). Trimming cost V 3 bases and J 10 bases, with 9 bases left between them. The CDR3 spans 10 residues. The CDR3 sequence is CSASLGVAFF. CDR3 nucleotide sequence: TGCAGTGCTAGTCTAGGGGTAGCTTTCTTT.

This clone was recorded once. The rearrangement links TRBV29-1 to TRBJ1-6, with 8 bases aligning to TRBD1. With 6 bases clipped from V and 8 bases from J, the junction kept 6 bases outside the gene matches. The germline V gene encodes CDR1 SQVTM and CDR2 ANQGSEA. The CDR3 has 13 residues. The CDR3 DNA is TGCAGCGTCCGACCGACAGGGGATTCACCCCTCCACTTT. Its translation: CSVRPTGDSPLHF.

V usage is TRBV9 and J usage is TRBJ2-1; 8 bases line up with TRBD1. The germline V gene has CDR1 SGDLS and CDR2 YYNGEE. This CDR3 has 15 residues. After removal of 3 bases from V and 0 bases from J, the junction contained 2 bases not matched to a gene. The CDR3, as DNA: TGTGCCAGCAGCGGGACAGGGAGCTCCTACAATGAGCAGTTCTTC. This encodes CASSGTGSSYNEQFF.

The chain combines TRBV3-1 (or the pseudogene TRBV3-2) with TRBJ2-2; 9 bases are shared with TRBD2. The trim removed 2 bases at V and 7 bases at J, leaving 14 bases unmatched. CDR3 length equals 18 residues. Germline CDR1 LGHDT, CDR2 YNNKEL (reference sequence). CDR3 in amino acids: CASSQWDSGSGQGGELFF. CDR3 nucleotides: TGTGCCAGCAGCCAATGGGATAGCGGGAGTGGTCAAGGCGGGGAGCTGTTTTTT.

The rearrangement uses TRBV7-6 and TRBJ2-7; the D call may be TRBD1 or TRBD2 (5 bases each). Germline V CDR1 and CDR2: SGHVS, FNYEAQ. The V gene lost 2 bases and the J gene lost 6 bases, with 8 bases spanning the gap. The CDR3 totals 12 residues. This CDR3 reads CASSLIGGEQYF. CDR3 in DNA: TGTGCCAGCAGCTTAATTGGGGGCGAGCAGTACTTC.

The DNA of the CDR3 is TGCGCCAGCAGCTTTGCCACCTCAGGGTCTAGGTCTGAAGCTTTCTTT. It translates to CASSFATSGSRSEAFF. The chain employs TRBV5-1 and TRBJ1-1, with D possibly being TRBD1 (5 bases). CDR1 SGHRS and CDR2 YFSETQ come from the germline V gene. The germline V and J ends were trimmed by 2 bases and 6 bases, with 20 bases remaining between them. CDR3 length equals 16 residues.

The chain is built from TRBV7-3 and TRBJ2-1; the D is unclear. The germline V gene encodes CDR1 SGHTA and CDR2 FQGTGA. The V end lost 5 bases, the J end lost 5 bases, and 10 bases lay between the germline ends. The CDR3 covers 13 residues. Written as DNA, the CDR3 is TGTGCCAGCAGCGTCCAGGATCACAATGAGCAGTTCTTC. Its translation: CASSVQDHNEQFF.

The J gene is TRBJ1-6, the V gene TRBV7-6, with TRBD1 as a possible D gene (6 bases). The CDR3 covers 13 residues. The V end lost 3 bases, the J end lost 8 bases, and 8 bases lay between the germline ends. Germline V gives CDR1 SGHVS, CDR2 FNYEAQ. This CDR3 is CASSLGGDSPLHF. The CDR3, as DNA: TGTGCCAGCAGCTTGGGGGGCGATTCACCCCTCCACTTT. Supplemented by reference TRBV7-6 and TRBJ1-6, the full variable domain reads GAGVSQSPRYKVTKRGQDVALRCDPISGHVSLYWYRQALGQGPEFLTYFNYEAQQDKSGLPNDRFSAERPEGSISTLTIQRTEQRDSAMYRCASSLGGDSPLHFGNGTRLTVT.

This chain uses TRBV5-1 with TRBJ2-7, with D tentatively TRBD1 or TRBD2 (5 bases each). The CDR3 covers 15 residues. The germline gives CDR1 SGHRS, CDR2 YFSETQ. Trimming cost V 4 bases and J 4 bases, with 18 bases left between them. CDR3 sequence reads: CASSDTGAGDYEQYF. CDR3 bases: TGCGCCAGCAGCGACACCGGGGCCGGGGATTACGAGCAGTACTTC.

J is TRBJ2-1 and V is TRBV13; D not resolved. This CDR3 comprises 15 residues. Germline V gene lookup returns CDR1 PRHDT and CDR2 FYEKMQ (reference sequence). V was shortened by 7 bases and J by 2 bases, with 15 bases between the two germline ends. Here the CDR3 reads CASTVSLKPYNEQFF. The CDR3 DNA follows: TGTGCCAGCACGGTTTCACTGAAACCCTACAATGAGCAGTTCTTC.

The sample holds one count of this clone. The chain combines TRBV2 with TRBJ1-2; no reliable D call. The germline gives CDR1 SNHLY, CDR2 FYNNEI. With 3 bases removed from V and 5 bases from J, the gap between germline ends came to 19 bases. This CDR3 is built from 16 residues. This chain's CDR3 is CASSEAVGRSRYGYTF. For the CDR3, the DNA is TGTGCCAGCAGTGAGGCGGTGGGCCGCTCCCGGTATGGCTACACCTTC. Drawing the rest from reference TRBV2 and TRBJ1-2, the complete variable domain is EPEVTQTPSHQVTQMGQEVILRCVPISNHLYFYWYRQILGQKVEFLVSFYNNEISEKSEIFDDQFSVERPDGSNFTLKIRSTKLEDSAMYFCASSEAVGRSRYGYTFGSGTRLTVV.

Only a few counts were recorded for this clone. The V call is TRBV18, the J call TRBJ1-1; the D is unclear. V lost 3 bases, J lost 3 bases, and 8 bases lay in between. The CDR3 covers 13 residues. The V gene's germline CDR1 is KGHSH and CDR2 LQKENI. CDR3 nucleotide sequence: TGTGCCAGCTCACCGGCAGGACACACTGAAGCTTTCTTT. Translated: CASSPAGHTEAFF.

The chain is built from TRBV3-1 (or the pseudogene TRBV3-2) and TRBJ1-2, with 8 bases fitting TRBD1. CDR1 and CDR2 from the germline V gene are LGHDT and YNNKEL (reference sequence). Losses at the gene ends were 0 bases for V and 8 bases for J; bases not matched to a gene: 2. The CDR3 length is 13 residues. CDR3 bases: TGTGCCAGCAGCCAAGAGGCAGGGGGCGGCTACACCTTC. Encoded protein: CASSQEAGGGYTF.

The chain uses TRBV18 and TRBJ2-1; D is perhaps TRBD2 (5 bases). V was cut by 8 bases and J by 5 bases, with 19 bases left in between. Germline CDR1 and CDR2: KGHSH and LQKENI. CDR3 length: 15 residues. This CDR3 is CASPIDGGRNNEQFF. The CDR3 DNA follows: TGTGCCAGCCCAATCGACGGTGGGAGAAACAATGAGCAGTTCTTC.

V usage is TRBV7-2 and J usage is TRBJ2-2, with 16 bases lining up with TRBD2. The CDR3 is 19 residues long. V gave up 5 bases and J gave up 3 bases; unmatched junction bases: 9. Germline V gives CDR1 SGHTA, CDR2 FQGNSA. The CDR3 nucleotides are TGTGCCAGCAGCCTCGGGGGACTAGCGGGAGGGATACACACCGGGGAGCTGTTTTTT. This codes for CASSLGGLAGGIHTGELFF.

This clone came up once. The V call is TRBV9, the J call TRBJ1-4; D is perhaps TRBD1 (5 bases). The V and J ends lost 0 bases and 6 bases respectively, with 12 bases between them. This CDR3 contains 15 residues. The germline CDR1 and CDR2 sequences are SGDLS and YYNGEE. The CDR3 spells CASSVGPRVDEKLFF. The CDR3 DNA reads as TGTGCCAGCAGCGTAGGGCCCAGGGTTGATGAAAAACTGTTTTTT.

The gene calls are TRBV7-9 and TRBJ1-4; the D gene is possibly TRBD1 (5 bases). V lost 5 bases to trimming and J lost 8 bases, with 21 bases between them. Germline V lookup: CDR1 SEHNR, CDR2 FQNEAQ (reference sequence). CDR3 size: 16 residues. The CDR3 DNA sequence: TGTGCCAGCAGCCTTTGGGCAGGACCGGGGGAAGAAAAACTGTTTTTT. This gives the protein CASSLWAGPGEEKLFF.

This sequence joins TRBV5-1 and TRBJ2-1; TRBD2 agrees at 11 bases. Germline loops: CDR1 SGHRS, CDR2 YFSETQ. Trimming cost V 4 bases and J 6 bases; bases outside gene matches: 9. There are 16 residues in the CDR3. CDR3 residues: CASSPRTSGSLNEQFF. The DNA for the CDR3 is TGCGCCAGCAGCCCACGAACTAGCGGGAGTCTCAATGAGCAGTTCTTC.

The V gene is TRBV5-1, the J gene TRBJ1-4; D is uncertain. The CDR3 has 16 residues. Germline CDR1 reads SGHRS; CDR2 reads YFSETQ. With 0 bases removed from V and 3 bases from J, the gap between germline ends came to 12 bases. This CDR3 is CASSLASGPPNEKLFF. The CDR3 DNA reads as TGCGCCAGCAGCTTGGCTAGTGGGCCACCTAATGAAAAACTGTTTTTT.

The V and J genes are TRBV6-2 or TRBV6-3 and TRBJ1-2; D call uncertain. Per the germline V gene, CDR1 is MNHEY and CDR2 is SVGEGT. Trimming left V 5 bases short and J 3 bases short, with 13 bases between. The length of the CDR3 is 14 residues. The CDR3 nucleotides are TGTGCCAGCAGTACCCGGGTTCTTCACTATGGCTACACCTTC. Its protein product is CASSTRVLHYGYTF.

This clone turned up a few times. The rearrangement joins TRBV9 to TRBJ2-5; no clear D gene. The CDR3 extends over 14 amino acids. Germline-derived CDR1 and CDR2 are SGDLS and YYNGEE. V was pared by 4 bases and J by 5 bases, with 15 bases between. Here the CDR3 DNA reads TGTGCCAGCAGCTCTTTTGGAACCTTGGAGACCCAGTACTTC. It codes for CASSSFGTLETQYF.

The V call is TRBV7-9, the J call TRBJ1-2; D uncertain. Trimming shortened V by 1 base and J by 0 bases, and 6 bases separated the two germline ends. The germline CDR1 and CDR2 sequences are SEHNR and FQNEAQ (reference sequence). The CDR3 consists of 14 residues. The CDR3 DNA sequence: TGTGCCAGCAGCTTAGACAGCTCTAACTATGGCTACACCTTC. It specifies CASSLDSSNYGYTF.

The gene calls are TRBV3-1 (or the pseudogene TRBV3-2) and TRBJ1-2; 7 positions match TRBD1. Looked up from germline, CDR1 is LGHDT and CDR2 is YNNKEL (reference sequence). The CDR3 runs 13 residues. V dropped 2 bases and J dropped 8; count of bases not matched to a gene: 5. The CDR3 DNA reads TGTGCCAGCAGCCAATTCGGAGGGGGCGGCTACACCTTC. As protein: CASSQFGGGGYTF.